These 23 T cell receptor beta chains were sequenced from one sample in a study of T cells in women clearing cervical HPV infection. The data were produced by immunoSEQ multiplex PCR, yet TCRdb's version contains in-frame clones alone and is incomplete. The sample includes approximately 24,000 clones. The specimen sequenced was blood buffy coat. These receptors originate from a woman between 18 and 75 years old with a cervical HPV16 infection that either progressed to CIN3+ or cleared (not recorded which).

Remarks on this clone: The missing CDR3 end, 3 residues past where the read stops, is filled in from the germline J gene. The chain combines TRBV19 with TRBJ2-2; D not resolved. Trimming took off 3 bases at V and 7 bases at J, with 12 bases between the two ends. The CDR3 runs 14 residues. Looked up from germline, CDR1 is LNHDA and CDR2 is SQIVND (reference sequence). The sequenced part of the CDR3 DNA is TGTGCCAGTAGTATTCCAGGCGTTGGCGGGGAG. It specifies CASSIPGVGGE. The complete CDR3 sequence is CASSIPGVGGELFF.

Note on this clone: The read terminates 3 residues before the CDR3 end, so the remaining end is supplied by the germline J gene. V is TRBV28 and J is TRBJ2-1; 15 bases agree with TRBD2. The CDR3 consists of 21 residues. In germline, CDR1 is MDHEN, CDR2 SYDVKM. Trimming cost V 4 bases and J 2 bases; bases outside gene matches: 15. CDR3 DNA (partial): TGTGCCAGCAGTTCCAAGCGCGGGACTAGCGGGAGGACTGGGGCCTACAATGAG. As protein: CASSSKRGTSGRTGAYNE. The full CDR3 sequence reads CASSSKRGTSGRTGAYNEQFF.

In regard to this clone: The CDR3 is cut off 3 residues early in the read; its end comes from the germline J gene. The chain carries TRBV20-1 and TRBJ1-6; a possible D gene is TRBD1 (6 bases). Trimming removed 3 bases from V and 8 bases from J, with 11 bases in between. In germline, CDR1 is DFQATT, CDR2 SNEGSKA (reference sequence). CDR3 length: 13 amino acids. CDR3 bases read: TGCAGTGCTAGGCGGCACAGGGATTCACCC. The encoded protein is CSARRHRDSP. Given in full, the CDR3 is CSARRHRDSPLHF.

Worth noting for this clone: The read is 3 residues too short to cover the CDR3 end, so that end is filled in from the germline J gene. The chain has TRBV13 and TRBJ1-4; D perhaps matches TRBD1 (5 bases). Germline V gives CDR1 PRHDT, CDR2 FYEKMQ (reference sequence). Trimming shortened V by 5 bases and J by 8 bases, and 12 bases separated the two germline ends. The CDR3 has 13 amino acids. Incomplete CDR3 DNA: TGTGCCAGCAGCCCCCAGGGCTCCGAAAAA. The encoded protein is CASSPQGSEK. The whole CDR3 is CASSPQGSEKLFF.

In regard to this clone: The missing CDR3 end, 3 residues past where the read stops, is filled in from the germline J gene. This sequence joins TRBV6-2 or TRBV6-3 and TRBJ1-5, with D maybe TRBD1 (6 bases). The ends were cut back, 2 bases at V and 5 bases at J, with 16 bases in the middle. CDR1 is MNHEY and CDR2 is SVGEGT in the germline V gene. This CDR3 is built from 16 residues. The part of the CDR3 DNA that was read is TGTGCCAGCAGTTACGGGGGCCAAAGTTACTATCAGCCC. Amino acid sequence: CASSYGGQSYYQP. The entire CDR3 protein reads CASSYGGQSYYQPQHF.

The CDR3 here is CASSLVQGAYEQYF. The part of the CDR3 DNA that was read is TGCGCCAGCAGCTTGGTACAGGGGGCGTACGAG. V gene TRBV5-1 combines with J gene TRBJ2-7; 9 bases line up with TRBD1. The read is 3 residues too short to cover the CDR3 end, so that end is filled in from the germline J gene. This CDR3 is built from 14 residues. From germline, CDR1 is SGHRS and CDR2 YFSETQ. After removal of 0 bases from V and 4 bases from J, the junction contained 2 bases not matched to a gene.

The CDR3 bases that were read are TGTGCCAGCAGAGAGGGTCTAACCTCCTACGAG. Its translation: CASREGLTSYE. Given in full, the CDR3 is CASREGLTSYEQYF. The gene calls are TRBV5-4 and TRBJ2-7, with D perhaps matching TRBD2 (5 bases). Coverage ceases 3 residues before the CDR3 finishes, and the germline J gene fills in the end. The CDR3 loop spans 14 amino acids. V dropped 5 bases and J dropped 0 bases, with 12 bases sitting between them. From germline, CDR1 is SGHNT and CDR2 YYREEE (reference sequence).

CDR3 residues: CASSLSFGALEGEQFF. The covered CDR3 bases are TGCGCCAGCAGCTTGTCTTTTGGGGCCCTGGAGGGTGAG. The chain couples TRBV5-1 to TRBJ2-1; a possible D gene is TRBD2 (6 bases). The read ends 3 residues before the CDR3 terminus; that terminus is restored from the germline J gene. This CDR3 comprises 16 residues. The germline CDR1 and CDR2 sequences are SGHRS and YFSETQ. Deletions cut 1 base from V and 9 bases from J, with 20 bases between.

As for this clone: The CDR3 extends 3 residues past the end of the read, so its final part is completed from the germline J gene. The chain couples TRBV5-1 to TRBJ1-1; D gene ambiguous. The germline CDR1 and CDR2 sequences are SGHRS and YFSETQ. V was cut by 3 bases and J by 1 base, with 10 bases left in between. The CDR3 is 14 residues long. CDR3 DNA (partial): TGCGCCAGCAGCTCATTCTCTAAGAACACTGAA. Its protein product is CASSSFSKNTE. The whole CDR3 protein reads CASSSFSKNTEAFF.

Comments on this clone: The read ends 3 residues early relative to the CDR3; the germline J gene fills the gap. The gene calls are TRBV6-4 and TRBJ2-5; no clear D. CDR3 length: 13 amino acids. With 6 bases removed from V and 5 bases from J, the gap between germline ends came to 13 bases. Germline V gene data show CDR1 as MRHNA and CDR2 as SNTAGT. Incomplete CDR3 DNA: TGTGCCAGCAGAAACGTGGCCACGGAGACC. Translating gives CASRNVATET. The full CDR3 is CASRNVATETQYF.

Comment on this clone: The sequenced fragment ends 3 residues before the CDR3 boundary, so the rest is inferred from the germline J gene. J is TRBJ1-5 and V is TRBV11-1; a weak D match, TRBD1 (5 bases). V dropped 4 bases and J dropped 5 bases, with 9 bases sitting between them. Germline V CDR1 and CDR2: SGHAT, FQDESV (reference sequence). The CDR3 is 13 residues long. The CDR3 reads CASSSDRDQPQHF. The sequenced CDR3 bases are TGTGCCAGCAGCTCCGACAGAGATCAGCCC.

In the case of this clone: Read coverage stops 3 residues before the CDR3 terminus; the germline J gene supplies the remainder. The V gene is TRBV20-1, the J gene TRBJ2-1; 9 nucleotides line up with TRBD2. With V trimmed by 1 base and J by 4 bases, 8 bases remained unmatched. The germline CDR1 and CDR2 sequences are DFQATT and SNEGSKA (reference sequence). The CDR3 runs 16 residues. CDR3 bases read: TGCAGTGCTAGAGTCTCTATACTAGCGGGTTACAATGAG. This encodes CSARVSILAGYNE. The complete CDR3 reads CSARVSILAGYNEQFF.

The CDR3 loop reads CASSQIPGQETQYF. The DNA read from the CDR3 is TGTGCCAGCAGCCAAATCCCGGGACAGGAGACC. This rearrangement joins TRBV3-1 (or the pseudogene TRBV3-2) to TRBJ2-5; 7 bases map to TRBD1. The read stops 3 residues short of the end of the CDR3; the missing end is completed from the germline J gene. Germline V gene sequence: CDR1 LGHDT, CDR2 YNNKEL (reference sequence). The J segment lost 5 bases and the V segment lost 2 bases, leaving 5 bases of the junction unmatched. The CDR3 contains 14 residues.

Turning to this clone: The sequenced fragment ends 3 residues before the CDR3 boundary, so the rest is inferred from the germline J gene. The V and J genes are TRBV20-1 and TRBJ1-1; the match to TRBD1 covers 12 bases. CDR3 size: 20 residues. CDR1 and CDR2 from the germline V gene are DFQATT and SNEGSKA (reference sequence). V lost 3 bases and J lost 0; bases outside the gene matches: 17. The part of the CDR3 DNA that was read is TGCAGTGCTAGTGACTGGGACAGGGGGCTTTCGATCCACATGAACACTGAA. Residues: CSASDWDRGLSIHMNTE. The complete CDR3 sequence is CSASDWDRGLSIHMNTEAFF.

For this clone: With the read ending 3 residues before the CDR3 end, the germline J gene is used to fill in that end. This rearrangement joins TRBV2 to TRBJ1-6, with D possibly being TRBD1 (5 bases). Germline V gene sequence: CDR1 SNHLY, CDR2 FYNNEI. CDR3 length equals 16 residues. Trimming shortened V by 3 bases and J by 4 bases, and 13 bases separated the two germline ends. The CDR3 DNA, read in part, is TGTGCCAGCAGTGAGCGTCAGGGAATTTATAATTCACCC. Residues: CASSERQGIYNSP. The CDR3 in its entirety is CASSERQGIYNSPLHF.

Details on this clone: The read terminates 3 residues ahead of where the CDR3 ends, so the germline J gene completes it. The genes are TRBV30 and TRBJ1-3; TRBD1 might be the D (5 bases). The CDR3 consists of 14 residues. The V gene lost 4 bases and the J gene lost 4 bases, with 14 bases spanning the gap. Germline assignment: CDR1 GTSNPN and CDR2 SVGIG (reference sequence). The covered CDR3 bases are TGTGCCTGGACCTTGGGGCGGGGGGGAAACACC. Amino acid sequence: CAWTLGRGGNT. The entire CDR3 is CAWTLGRGGNTIYF. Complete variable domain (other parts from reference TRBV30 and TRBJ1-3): SQTIHQWPATLVQPVGSPLSLECTVEGTSNPNLYWYRQAAGRGLQLLFYSVGIGQISSEVPQNLSASRPQDRQFILSSKKLLLSDSGFYLCAWTLGRGGNTIYFGEGSWLTVV.

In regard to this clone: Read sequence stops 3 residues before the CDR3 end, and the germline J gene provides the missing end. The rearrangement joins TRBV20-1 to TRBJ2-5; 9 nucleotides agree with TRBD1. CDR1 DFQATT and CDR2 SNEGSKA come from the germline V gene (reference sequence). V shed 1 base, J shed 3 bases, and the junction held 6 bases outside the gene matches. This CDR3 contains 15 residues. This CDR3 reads CSARGLWDREETQYF. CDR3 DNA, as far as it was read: TGCAGTGCTAGAGGCTTGTGGGACAGGGAAGAGACC.

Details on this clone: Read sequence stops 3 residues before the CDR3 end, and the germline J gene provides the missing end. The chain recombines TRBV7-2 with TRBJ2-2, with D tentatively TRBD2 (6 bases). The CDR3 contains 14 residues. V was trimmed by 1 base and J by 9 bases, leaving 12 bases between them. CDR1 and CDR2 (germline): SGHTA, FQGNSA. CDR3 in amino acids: CASSLGTKARELFF. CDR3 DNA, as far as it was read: TGTGCCAGCAGCTTAGGGACTAAAGCCCGGGAG. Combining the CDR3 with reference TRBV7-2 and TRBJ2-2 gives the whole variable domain GAGVSQSPSNKVTEKGKDVELRCDPISGHTALYWYRQSLGQGLEFLIYFQGNSAPDKSGLPSDRFSAERTGGSVSTLTIQRTQQEDSAVYLCASSLGTKARELFFGEGSRLTVL.

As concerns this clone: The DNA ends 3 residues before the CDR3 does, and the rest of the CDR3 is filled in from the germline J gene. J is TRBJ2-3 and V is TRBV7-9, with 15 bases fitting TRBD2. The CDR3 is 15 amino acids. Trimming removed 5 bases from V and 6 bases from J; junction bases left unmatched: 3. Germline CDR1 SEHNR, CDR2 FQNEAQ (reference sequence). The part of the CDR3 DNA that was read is TGTGCCAGCAGCAGGACTAGCGGGGGGGCCGATACG. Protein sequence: CASSRTSGGADT. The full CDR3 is CASSRTSGGADTQYF.

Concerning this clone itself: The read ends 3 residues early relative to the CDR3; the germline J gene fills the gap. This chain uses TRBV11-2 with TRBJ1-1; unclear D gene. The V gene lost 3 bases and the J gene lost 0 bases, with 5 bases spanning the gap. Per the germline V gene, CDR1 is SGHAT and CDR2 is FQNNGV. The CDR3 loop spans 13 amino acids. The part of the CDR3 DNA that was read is TGTGCCAGCAGCTTGCGGATGAACACTGAA. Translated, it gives CASSLRMNTE. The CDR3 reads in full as CASSLRMNTEAFF.

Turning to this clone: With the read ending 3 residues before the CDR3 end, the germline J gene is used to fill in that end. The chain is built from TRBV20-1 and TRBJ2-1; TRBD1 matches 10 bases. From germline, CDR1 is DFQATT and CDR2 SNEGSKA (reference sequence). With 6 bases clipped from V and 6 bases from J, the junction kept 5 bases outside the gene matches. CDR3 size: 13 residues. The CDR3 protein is CSAGTGVGNEQFF. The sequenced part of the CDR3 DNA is TGCAGTGCAGGGACAGGGGTCGGCAATGAG.

CDR3 residues: CASNLATDTQYF. The sequenced CDR3 bases are TGTGCCAGCAACTTAGCGACAGATACG. The chain uses TRBV2 and TRBJ2-3; D might be TRBD2 (5 bases). Read sequence stops 3 residues before the CDR3 end, and the germline J gene provides the missing end. Trimming cost V 7 bases and J 3 bases, with 8 bases left between them. CDR3 length: 12 residues. CDR1 and CDR2 from the germline V gene are SNHLY and FYNNEI.

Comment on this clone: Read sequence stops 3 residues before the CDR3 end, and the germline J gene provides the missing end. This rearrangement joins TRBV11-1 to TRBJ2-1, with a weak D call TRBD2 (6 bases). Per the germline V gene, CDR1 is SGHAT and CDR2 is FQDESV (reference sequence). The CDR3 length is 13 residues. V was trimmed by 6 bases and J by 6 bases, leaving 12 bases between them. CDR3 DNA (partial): TGTGCCAGCAGGAAACTAGCTTCCAATGAG. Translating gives CASRKLASNE. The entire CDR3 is CASRKLASNEQFF.